This T cell receptor (beta chain) was found in a study of T-cell reconstitution after alpha-beta-depleted transplantation in children. Study observations and caveats: There were some patients whose high TCRbeta diversity at day 60 came from surviving recipient T cells and thymic progenitors. Alpha-beta T cells about two months after transplant reportedly derived from several hundred expanded graft clones. Counts and diversity of T cells one year after transplant came mostly from newly produced T cells.

Many counts were recorded for this clonotype. Its antigen is not identified. V was pared by 3 bases and J by 8 bases, with 6 bases of the junction left unmatched. Germline CDR1 and CDR2: SGDLS and YYNGEE. CDR3 length: 14 amino acids. Molecular barcoding with unique molecular identifiers was used for the TCRbeta library. TCRdb passed the PCR reads through MiXCR, listing each CDR3 protein once. Among 670,000 or so distinct CDR3 sequences listed, around 13% were seen once. The source was PBMCs, collected before TCRalphabeta/CD19-depleted stem cell transplant. This TCR derives from a girl aged 2 to 10 with congenital amegakaryocytic thrombocytopenia, due to receive a stem cell transplant. The chain combines TRBV9 with TRBJ2-1; TRBD2 aligns across 9 bases. For the CDR3, the DNA is TGTGCCAGCAGCGCCGGGACTAGCATGTATGAGCAGTTCTTC. Its protein is CASSAGTSMYEQFF.